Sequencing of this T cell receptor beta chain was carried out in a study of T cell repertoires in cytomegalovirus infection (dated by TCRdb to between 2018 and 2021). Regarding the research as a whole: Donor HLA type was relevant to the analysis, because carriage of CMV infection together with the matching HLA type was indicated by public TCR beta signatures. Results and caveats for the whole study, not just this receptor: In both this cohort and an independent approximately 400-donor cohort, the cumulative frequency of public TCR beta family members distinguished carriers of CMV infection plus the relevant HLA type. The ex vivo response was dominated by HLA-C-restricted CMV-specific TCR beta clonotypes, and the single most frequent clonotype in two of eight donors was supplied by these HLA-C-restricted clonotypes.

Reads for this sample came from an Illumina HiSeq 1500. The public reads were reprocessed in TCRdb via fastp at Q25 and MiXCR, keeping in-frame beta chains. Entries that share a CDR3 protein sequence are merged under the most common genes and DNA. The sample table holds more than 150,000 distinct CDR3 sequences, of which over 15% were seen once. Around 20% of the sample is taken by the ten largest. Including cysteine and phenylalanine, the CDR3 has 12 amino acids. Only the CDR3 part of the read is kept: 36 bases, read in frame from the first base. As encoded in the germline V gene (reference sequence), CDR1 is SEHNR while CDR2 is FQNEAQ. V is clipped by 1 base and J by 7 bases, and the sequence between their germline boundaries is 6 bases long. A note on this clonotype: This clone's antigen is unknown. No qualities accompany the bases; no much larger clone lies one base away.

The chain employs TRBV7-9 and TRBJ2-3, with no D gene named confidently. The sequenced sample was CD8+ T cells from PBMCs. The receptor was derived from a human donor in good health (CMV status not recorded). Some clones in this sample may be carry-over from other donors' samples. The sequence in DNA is TGTGCCAGCAGCTTAGAATGGCATACGCAGTATTTT. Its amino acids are CASSLEWHTQYF.